Sequencing of this TCR beta chain was carried out in a study of blood T cell repertoires in COVID-19. Study-level background: Collection of acute and convalescent COVID-19 samples took place in the United States, Italy and Spain.

Only in-frame clones appear in the TCRdb table, and some are missing; sequencing was by immunoSEQ multiplex PCR. The profile shows about 440,000 clones, 75% to 90% of them singletons. Between the trimmed V and J ends, which lost 0 bases and 4 bases, there was a span of 12 bases. CDR1 is GTSNPN, CDR2 SVGIG, per germline (reference sequence). This CDR3 is 14 amino acids long. This clone was picked up one time. This sequence originates from a woman aged 30 to 39 with acute or convalescent COVID-19. The J gene is TRBJ2-5, the V gene TRBV30; a possible D gene is TRBD1 (5 bases). Specimen: peripheral blood. The CDR3 bases are TGTGCCTGGAGTGTTTGGCAGGGCGGAGAGACCCAGTACTTC. The encoded protein is CAWSVWQGGETQYF.